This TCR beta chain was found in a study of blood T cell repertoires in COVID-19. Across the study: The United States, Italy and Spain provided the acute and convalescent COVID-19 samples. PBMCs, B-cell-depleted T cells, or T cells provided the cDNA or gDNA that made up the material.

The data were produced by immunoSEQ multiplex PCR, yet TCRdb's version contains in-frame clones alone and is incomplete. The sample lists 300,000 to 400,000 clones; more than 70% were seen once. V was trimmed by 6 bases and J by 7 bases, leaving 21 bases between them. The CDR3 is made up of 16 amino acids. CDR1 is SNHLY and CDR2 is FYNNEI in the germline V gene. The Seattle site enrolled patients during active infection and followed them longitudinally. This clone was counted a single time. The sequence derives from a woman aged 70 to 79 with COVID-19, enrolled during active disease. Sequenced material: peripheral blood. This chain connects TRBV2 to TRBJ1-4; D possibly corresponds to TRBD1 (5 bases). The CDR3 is CASSANLGRGGEKLFF. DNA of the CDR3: TGTGCCAGCAGCGCAAACCTCGGACGGGGGGGTGAAAAACTGTTTTTT. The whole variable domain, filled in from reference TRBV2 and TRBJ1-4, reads EPEVTQTPSHQVTQMGQEVILRCVPISNHLYFYWYRQILGQKVEFLVSFYNNEISEKSEIFDDQFSVERPDGSNFTLKIRSTKLEDSAMYFCASSANLGRGGEKLFFGSGTQLSVL.